These 11 T cell receptor beta chains were all obtained from the same sample, sequenced in a study of cytomegalovirus exposure and HLA in healthy donors. PCR used 60 Vbeta primers and 13 Jbeta primers. Here immunoSEQ multiplex PCR was the method, and the copy in TCRdb shows in-frame clones only, minus some. The sample has approximately 79,000 clones. The sequenced sample was PBMCs. The source of these receptors is a boy younger than 18 in good health and CMV-seronegative.

V usage is TRBV29-1 and J usage is TRBJ2-2; 8 positions match TRBD2. The CDR3 consists of 13 residues. Germline V gene lookup returns CDR1 SQVTM and CDR2 ANQGSEA. V lost 4 bases to trimming and J lost 2 bases; unmatched junction nucleotides: 0. The CDR3 DNA follows: TGCAGCGTTGTAGCGGGAAACACCGGGGAGCTGTTTTTT. Its protein product is CSVVAGNTGELFF.

The chain carries TRBV9 and TRBJ2-7, with 9 bases aligning to TRBD1. Germline-derived CDR1 and CDR2 are SGDLS and YYNGEE. This CDR3 comprises 14 residues. Trimming removed 3 bases from V and 5 bases from J; junction bases left unmatched: 6. The CDR3 bases are TGTGCCAGCAGCGCCGCACAGGGGGCTCACGAGCAGTACTTC. Encoded protein: CASSAAQGAHEQYF.

The rearrangement joins TRBV11-1 to TRBJ1-1, with D tentatively TRBD1 (6 bases). Looked up from germline, CDR1 is SGHAT and CDR2 is FQDESV (reference sequence). The CDR3 is 15 amino acids. Trimming left V 4 bases short and J 5 bases short, with 17 bases between. This CDR3 is CASSYPTGIGTEAFF. CDR3 in DNA: TGTGCCAGCAGCTACCCGACAGGAATTGGTACTGAAGCTTTCTTT.

The chain joins TRBV7-9 to TRBJ2-5, with D unresolved. Germline CDR1 SEHNR, CDR2 FQNEAQ (reference sequence). Trimming shortened V by 5 bases and J by 2 bases, and 12 bases separated the two germline ends. This CDR3 has 14 residues. CDR3 sequence (DNA): TGTGCCAGCAGCCCAGATGCTTTTCAAGAGACCCAGTACTTC. It codes for CASSPDAFQETQYF.

This chain links TRBV4-2 with TRBJ2-5; 8 bases match TRBD1. The DNA end favors TRBJ2-7, so the J call may be wrong. Germline lookup yields CDR1 LGHNA and CDR2 YNFKEQ. The CDR3 is made up of 15 amino acids. The CDR3: CASSQEGQDYYEQYF. CDR3 nucleotides: TGTGCCAGCAGCCAAGAGGGACAGGACTACTACGAGCAGTACTTC.

V gene TRBV5-1 combines with J gene TRBJ1-2, with TRBD1 as a possible D gene (6 bases). CDR3 length: 13 residues. V was cut by 0 bases and J by 8 bases, with 11 bases left in between. Germline V gene sequence: CDR1 SGHRS, CDR2 YFSETQ. CDR3 bases: TGCGCCAGCAGCTTGGTGGCAGGGGAAGGCTACACCTTC. Encoded protein: CASSLVAGEGYTF.

The chain links TRBV6-5 to TRBJ1-5; D is possibly TRBD1 (5 bases). Looked up from germline, CDR1 is MNHEY and CDR2 is SVGAGI. This CDR3 has 14 amino acids. Trimming shortened V by 8 bases and J by 4 bases, and 15 bases separated the two germline ends. The CDR3 is CASALDKPNQPQHF. As DNA, the CDR3 is TGTGCCAGCGCACTGGACAAACCGAATCAGCCCCAGCATTTT.

V usage is TRBV5-1 and J usage is TRBJ2-7, with D tentatively TRBD2 (5 bases). CDR1 SGHRS and CDR2 YFSETQ come from the germline V gene. The CDR3 totals 14 residues. V was clipped by 1 base and J by 5 bases, with 13 bases between them. The CDR3 is CASSLPSGVNEQYF. CDR3 coding DNA: TGCGCCAGCAGCTTGCCCAGCGGTGTTAACGAGCAGTACTTC.

The chain employs TRBV4-1 and TRBJ1-5, with D uncertain. Trimming took off 0 bases at V and 3 bases at J, with 9 bases between the two ends. The germline CDR1 and CDR2 sequences are MGHRA and YSYEKL. The CDR3 is made up of 15 amino acids. CDR3 DNA: TGCGCCAGCAGCCAAGATGCAGGATACAATCAGCCCCAGCATTTT. It is translated as CASSQDAGYNQPQHF.

This chain connects TRBV7-8 to TRBJ1-1, with TRBD1 identical over 8 bases. Germline V lookup: CDR1 SGHVS, CDR2 FQNEAQ. The CDR3 totals 15 residues. The junction had 9 bases not matched to a gene; V was cut back by 5 bases and J by 4 bases. The CDR3 sequence: CASSPQGAVGTEAFF. The CDR3 nucleotides are TGTGCCAGCAGCCCTCAGGGGGCCGTCGGCACTGAAGCTTTCTTT.

The chain couples TRBV11-2 to TRBJ2-3; TRBD2 matches 9 bases. V dropped 1 base and J dropped 3; count of bases not matched to a gene: 5. CDR1 and CDR2 (germline): SGHAT, FQNNGV. This CDR3 spans 16 amino acids. In DNA form, the CDR3 reads TGTGCCAGCAGCTTAGGTCTAGCGGGAATTACAGATACGCAGTATTTT. This translates into CASSLGLAGITDTQYF.